These 7 T cell receptor beta chains originate from one sample sequenced in a study of OX40 agonist ivuxolimab in advanced cancers. Clones were read by immunoSEQ multiplex PCR, and TCRdb kept only the in-frame ones, dropping some. The repertoire includes 72,000 or so clones, around 88% of them detected once, and approximately 0.86% sits in the top ten. This specimen consisted of CD4+ or CD8+ T cells sorted from blood, obtained in a trial of the OX40 agonist ivuxolimab. These receptors all come from an adult with an advanced solid tumor such as melanoma, head and neck, liver or kidney cancer.

The chain recombines TRBV29-1 with TRBJ1-1; weak D call: TRBD1 (6 bases). In germline, CDR1 is SQVTM, CDR2 ANQGSEA. The CDR3 extends over 11 amino acids. The ends were cut back, 6 bases at V and 7 bases at J, with 12 bases in the middle. For the CDR3, the DNA is TGCAGCGTCAGGACAGACCTTGAAGCTTTCTTT. This gives the protein CSVRTDLEAFF.

The genes are TRBV6-6 and TRBJ1-2; D might be TRBD1 (5 bases). CDR3 size: 11 residues. The V and J ends lost 7 bases and 7 bases respectively, with 10 bases between them. Germline V CDR1 and CDR2: MNHNY, SVGAGI (reference sequence). The CDR3 is CASKEQGGYTF. The CDR3 region has the DNA TGTGCCAGCAAGGAGCAGGGTGGCTACACCTTC.

The CDR3 coding sequence is TGTGCCAGCAGCTTTGGGGGACGGAGCAATCAGCCCCAGCATTTT. It translates to CASSFGGRSNQPQHF. The chain links TRBV7-2 to TRBJ1-5, with D tentatively TRBD1 (5 bases). The CDR3 is 15 residues long. Looked up from germline, CDR1 is SGHTA and CDR2 is FQGNSA. V shed 3 bases and J shed 1 base, with 10 bases lying between them. Combining the CDR3 with reference TRBV7-2 and TRBJ1-5 gives the whole variable domain GAGVSQSPSNKVTEKGKDVELRCDPISGHTALYWYRQSLGQGLEFLIYFQGNSAPDKSGLPSDRFSAERTGGSVSTLTIQRTQQEDSAVYLCASSFGGRSNQPQHFGDGTRLSIL.

The J gene is TRBJ2-5, the V gene TRBV10-3; the match to TRBD2 covers 9 bases. V dropped 11 bases and J dropped 4; count of bases not matched to a gene: 14. The CDR3 is made up of 15 amino acids. Looked up from germline, CDR1 is ENHRY and CDR2 is SYGVKD. In nucleotides, the CDR3 is TGTGCCTCCGGGGGTAGCGGGGGTCCCCGAGAGACCCAGTACTTC. It codes for CASGGSGGPRETQYF.

CDR3 sequence reads: CASRRVSTSYEQYF. In nucleotides, the CDR3 is TGTGCCAGTAGGAGGGTGAGTACCTCCTACGAGCAGTACTTC. The rearrangement links TRBV19 to TRBJ2-7, with D tentatively TRBD2 (5 bases). This CDR3 is 14 amino acids long. Germline V gives CDR1 LNHDA, CDR2 SQIVND (reference sequence). Trimming stripped 6 bases from V and 0 bases from J, with 12 bases between.

This chain connects TRBV2 to TRBJ2-1; 8 bases fit TRBD2. CDR1 is SNHLY and CDR2 is FYNNEI in the germline V gene. This CDR3 has 13 residues. The J segment lost 13 bases and the V segment lost 0 bases, leaving 5 bases of the junction unmatched. CDR3 sequence reads: CASSEAGREEQFF. CDR3 coding DNA: TGTGCCAGCAGTGAAGCCGGGCGGGAGGAACAGTTCTTC.

The chain links TRBV28 to TRBJ1-2; 9 positions agree with TRBD1. V lost 6 bases, J lost 4 bases, and 6 bases stayed unmatched. The CDR3 consists of 14 residues. Germline V gene sequence: CDR1 MDHEN, CDR2 SYDVKM. The CDR3 DNA follows: TGTGCCAGCAGGCCACAGGGGGCGATCTATGGCTACACCTTC. Its translation: CASRPQGAIYGYTF.